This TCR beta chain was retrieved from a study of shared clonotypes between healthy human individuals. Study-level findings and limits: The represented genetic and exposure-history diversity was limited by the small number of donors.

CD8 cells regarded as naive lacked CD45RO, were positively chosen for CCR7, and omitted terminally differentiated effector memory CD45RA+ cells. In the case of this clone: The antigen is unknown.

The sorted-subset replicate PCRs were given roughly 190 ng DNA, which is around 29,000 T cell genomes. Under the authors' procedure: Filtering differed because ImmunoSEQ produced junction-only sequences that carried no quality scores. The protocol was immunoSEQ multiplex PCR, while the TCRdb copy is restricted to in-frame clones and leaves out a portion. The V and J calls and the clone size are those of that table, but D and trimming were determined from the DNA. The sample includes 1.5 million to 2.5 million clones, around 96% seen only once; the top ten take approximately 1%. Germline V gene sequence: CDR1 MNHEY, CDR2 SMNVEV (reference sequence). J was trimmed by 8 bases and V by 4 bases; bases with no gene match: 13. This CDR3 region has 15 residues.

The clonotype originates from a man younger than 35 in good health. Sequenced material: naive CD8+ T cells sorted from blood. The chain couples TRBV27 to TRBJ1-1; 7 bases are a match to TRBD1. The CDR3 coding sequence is TGTGCCAGCAGTTACGGCAGGGGGTTGGGTTTGGAAGCTTTCTTT. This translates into CASSYGRGLGLEAFF.